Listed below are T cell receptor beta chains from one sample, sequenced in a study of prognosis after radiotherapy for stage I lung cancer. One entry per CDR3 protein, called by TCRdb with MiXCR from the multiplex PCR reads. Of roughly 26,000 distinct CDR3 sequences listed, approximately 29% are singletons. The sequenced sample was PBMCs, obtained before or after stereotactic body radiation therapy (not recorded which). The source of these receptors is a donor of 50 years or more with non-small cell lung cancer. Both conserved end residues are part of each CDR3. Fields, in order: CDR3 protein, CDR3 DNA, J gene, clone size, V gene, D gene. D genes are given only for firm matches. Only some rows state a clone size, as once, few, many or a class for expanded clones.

CDR3: CASSYPQGHYVYTF; DNA: TGTGCCAGCAGTTACCCCCAGGGGCACTATGTCTACACCTTC; J: TRBJ1-2; size: -; V: TRBV28; D: -
CDR3: CASSNEETQYF; DNA: TGCGCCAGCAGCAACGAAGAGACCCAGTACTTC; J: TRBJ2-5; size: many; V: TRBV5-1; D: -
CDR3: CASSTRDSEKLFF; DNA: TGTGCCAGCAGTACCCGGGACAGCGAAAAACTGTTTTTT; J: TRBJ1-4; size: many; V: TRBV6-1; D: TRBD1
CDR3: CASSAYRGGTEAFF; DNA: TGCGCCAGCAGCGCCTACAGGGGGGGCACTGAAGCTTTCTTT; J: TRBJ1-1; size: many; V: TRBV5-1; D: TRBD1
CDR3: CASSLGTAYNEQFF; DNA: TGTGCCAGCAGCTTAGGGACAGCCTACAATGAGCAGTTCTTC; J: TRBJ2-1; size: -; V: TRBV7-9; D: -
CDR3: CASSWGVREKLFF; DNA: TGTGCCAGCAGCTGGGGGGTTCGCGAAAAACTGTTTTTT; J: TRBJ1-4; size: -; V: TRBV5-5; D: -
CDR3: CASGLRGQGPVTF; DNA: TGTGCTAGTGGTTTGAGGGGACAGGGACCTGTGACCTTC; J: TRBJ1-2; size: many; V: TRBV12-5; D: TRBD1
CDR3: CASDPRTGEGTEAFF; DNA: TGTGCCAGCGATCCCCGGACAGGGGAGGGAACTGAAGCTTTCTTT; J: TRBJ1-1; size: many; V: TRBV7-3; D: TRBD1
CDR3: CASSLLASLGSLTSSYNSPLHF; DNA: TGTGCCAGCAGCTTATTAGCTAGCCTCGGGTCTTTGACTAGCTCCTATAATTCACCCCTCCACTTT; J: TRBJ1-6; size: many; V: TRBV7-8; D: -
CDR3: CASSYSLNRVEAFF; DNA: TGTGCCAGCAGTTACTCTCTTAACAGGGTCGAAGCTTTCTTT; J: TRBJ1-1; size: many; V: TRBV6-2/TRBV6-3; D: -
CDR3: CASSQQSDVNIQYF; DNA: TGTGCCAGCAGCCAACAATCGGACGTGAACATTCAGTACTTC; J: TRBJ2-4; size: few; V: TRBV3-1; D: -
CDR3: CASRAPTGGVSPGANVLTF; DNA: TGTGCCAGCAGGGCACCCACAGGGGGTGTATCCCCTGGGGCCAACGTCCTGACTTTC; J: TRBJ2-6; size: many; V: TRBV2; D: TRBD1
CDR3: CASSRGQGGKLFF; DNA: TGTGCCAGCAGTCGAGGACAGGGCGGAAAACTGTTTTTT; J: TRBJ1-4; size: many; V: TRBV6-4; D: TRBD1
CDR3: CSAIGQGPNYGHTF; DNA: TGCAGTGCTATCGGACAGGGCCCCAACTATGGCCACACCTTC; J: TRBJ1-2; size: once; V: TRBV20-1; D: TRBD1
CDR3: CASRSEGGGGRGNTIYF; DNA: TGTGCCAGCAGATCCGAGGGGGGGGGGGGGCGAGGAAACACCATATATTTT; J: TRBJ1-3; size: -; V: TRBV28; D: -
CDR3: CASRAGRGFYGELLF; DNA: TGTGCCAGCAGGGCGGGCAGGGGTTTTTACGGGGAGCTGCTTTTT; J: TRBJ2-2; size: -; V: TRBV28; D: -
CDR3: CASRLDRGRYEQYF; DNA: TGTGCCAGCAGGCTCGACAGGGGGCGGTACGAGCAGTACTTC; J: TRBJ2-7; size: -; V: TRBV2; D: TRBD1
CDR3: CASEGLTYEQYF; DNA: TGTGCCAGCGAGGGGCTCACCTACGAGCAGTACTTC; J: TRBJ2-7; size: many; V: TRBV6-2/TRBV6-3; D: -
CDR3: CSARDHGGIGNQPQHF; DNA: TGCAGTGCTAGAGATCACGGAGGTATCGGCAATCAGCCCCAGCATTTT; J: TRBJ1-5; size: many; V: TRBV20-1; D: -
CDR3: CASSPGGSSYNEQFF; DNA: TGTGCCAGCAGCCCGGGGGGGAGCTCCTACAATGAGCAGTTCTTC; J: TRBJ2-1; size: many; V: TRBV3-1; D: TRBD2
CDR3: CASSPGQGPSEAFF; DNA: TGTGCCAGCAGTCCGGGACAGGGGCCTTCTGAAGCTTTCTTT; J: TRBJ1-1; size: many; V: TRBV28; D: TRBD1
CDR3: CASSRGAYNEQFF; DNA: TGTGCCAGCAGCAGGGGGGCCTACAATGAGCAGTTCTTC; J: TRBJ2-1; size: many; V: TRBV2; D: -
CDR3: CASSQNKGMYTEAFF; DNA: TGTGCCAGCAGCCAAAACAAGGGAATGTACACTGAAGCTTTCTTT; J: TRBJ1-1; size: many; V: TRBV16; D: -
CDR3: CSIDGVQETQYF; DNA: TGCAGCATTGATGGGGTTCAGGAGACCCAGTACTTC; J: TRBJ2-5; size: -; V: TRBV29-1; D: -
CDR3: CSVEETVNQPQHF; DNA: TGCAGCGTTGAGGAGACAGTCAATCAGCCCCAGCATTTT; J: TRBJ1-5; size: many; V: TRBV29-1; D: -
CDR3: CASSIPGLNNEQFF; DNA: TGCGCCAGCAGCATCCCGGGACTTAACAATGAGCAGTTCTTC; J: TRBJ2-1; size: once; V: TRBV5-1; D: -
CDR3: CASSHSREGPNTGELFF; DNA: TGTGCCAGCAGCCACTCCCGGGAGGGACCGAACACCGGGGAGCTGTTTTTT; J: TRBJ2-2; size: -; V: TRBV11-1; D: TRBD2
CDR3: CASSLPGQSANTEAFF; DNA: TGTGCCAGCTCTCTCCCCGGACAGTCGGCGAACACTGAAGCTTTCTTT; J: TRBJ1-1; size: -; V: TRBV7-3; D: -
CDR3: CASSLSWGGANEQFF; DNA: TGTGCCAGCAGCTTATCATGGGGGGGGGCGAATGAGCAGTTCTTC; J: TRBJ2-1; size: many; V: TRBV7-6; D: -
CDR3: CASSSGFNTQYF; DNA: TGTGCCAGCAGTTCGGGATTTAATACGCAGTATTTT; J: TRBJ2-3; size: -; V: TRBV6-5; D: -
CDR3: CASKNSGGSTDTQYF; DNA: TGTGCCAGCAAGAATAGCGGGGGGAGCACAGATACGCAGTATTTT; J: TRBJ2-3; size: many; V: TRBV2; D: TRBD2
CDR3: CASSFSGVASYNEQFF; DNA: TGCGCCAGCAGCTTCTCCGGGGTTGCTTCCTACAATGAGCAGTTCTTC; J: TRBJ2-1; size: many; V: TRBV5-1; D: -
CDR3: CASSLNGGNWETQYF; DNA: TGTGCCAGCAGCTTAAATGGGGGTAATTGGGAGACCCAGTACTTC; J: TRBJ2-5; size: -; V: TRBV7-3; D: -
CDR3: CSVGQGGDQPQHF; DNA: TGCAGCGTTGGACAGGGAGGCGATCAGCCCCAGCATTTT; J: TRBJ1-5; size: many; V: TRBV29-1; D: TRBD1
CDR3: CASSIDGWDRGLAFNTGELFF; DNA: TGTGCCAGTAGTATAGACGGGTGGGACAGGGGGCTTGCGTTTAACACCGGGGAGCTGTTTTTT; J: TRBJ2-2; size: -; V: TRBV19; D: TRBD1